Shown below are 13 T cell receptor beta chains from a single sample sequenced in a study of T cell clonotyping in hematopoietic cell transplantation. Produced via immunoSEQ multiplex PCR; TCRdb's table is partial and in-frame only. The sample has about 45,000 clones, around 83% seen once. As to time point: recipient sample about 28 days before transplant, after cytoreduction. Sequenced here: peripheral blood mononuclear cells, sampled before stem cell transplant. All receptors come from a man between 60 and 75 years old with myelodysplastic syndrome. Some clones in this sample may be carry-over from other donors' samples.

The chain carries TRBV29-1 and TRBJ2-5, with a weak D call TRBD1 (5 bases). The ends were cut back, 4 bases at V and 1 base at J, with 10 bases in the middle. CDR3 length: 13 amino acids. CDR1 is SQVTM and CDR2 is ANQGSEA in the germline V gene. CDR3 bases: TGCAGCGTTGGCAGGGCAGTCCAAGAGACCCAGTACTTC. Translated, it gives CSVGRAVQETQYF.

J is TRBJ2-1 and V is TRBV10-3, with a possible D match to TRBD2 (5 bases). The V gene's germline CDR1 is ENHRY and CDR2 SYGVKD. The CDR3 consists of 14 residues. Trimming removed 7 bases from V and 8 bases from J, with 18 bases in between. The CDR3 region is CAIMDGGGIHEQFF. The CDR3 DNA reads TGTGCCATCATGGACGGTGGAGGTATCCATGAGCAGTTCTTC.

This rearrangement joins TRBV9 to TRBJ1-5, with D possibly TRBD1 on 5 matching bases. This CDR3 region has 15 residues. Trimming took 0 bases from V and 2 from J, leaving 9 bases between them. Germline CDR1 SGDLS, CDR2 YYNGEE. The CDR3 DNA follows: TGTGCCAGCAGCGTAGACGGGGCGGGCAATCAGCCCCAGCATTTT. Translating it yields CASSVDGAGNQPQHF.

V is TRBV11-3 and J is TRBJ2-1; tentative D call: TRBD1 (6 bases). The V gene's germline CDR1 is SGHNT and CDR2 YENEEA. CDR3 length: 16 amino acids. V was trimmed by 4 bases and J by 10 bases, leaving 23 bases between them. The CDR3, as DNA: TGTGCCAGCAGCTCGCGTCCGGGACACGGTGGGGTGGAGCAGTTCTTC. Its translation: CASSSRPGHGGVEQFF.

This chain links TRBV5-5 with TRBJ2-7; D is unclear. The germline V gene has CDR1 SGHKS and CDR2 YYEKEE (reference sequence). This CDR3 contains 12 residues. Trimming removed 0 bases from V and 3 bases from J, with 4 bases in between. The CDR3 spells CASSLAVYEQYF. DNA for the CDR3: TGTGCCAGCAGCTTGGCAGTCTACGAGCAGTACTTC.

The rearrangement uses TRBV19 and TRBJ1-3, with D tentatively TRBD1 (5 bases). This CDR3 is 13 amino acids long. Trimming stripped 4 bases from V and 2 bases from J, with 6 bases between. In germline, CDR1 is LNHDA, CDR2 SQIVND (reference sequence). The CDR3: CASSSRAGNTIYF. The CDR3 bases are TGTGCCAGTAGTAGCAGGGCTGGAAACACCATATATTTT. Looking up the rest from reference TRBV19 and TRBJ1-3 gives the full variable domain: DGGITQSPKYLFRKEGQNVTLSCEQNLNHDAMYWYRQDPGQGLRLIYYSQIVNDFQKGDIAEGYSVSREKKESFPLTVTSAQKNPTAFYLCASSSRAGNTIYFGEGSWLTVV.

J is TRBJ2-3 and V is TRBV9, with TRBD2 matching over 8 bases. The trim removed 2 bases at V and 0 bases at J, leaving 5 bases unmatched. The CDR3 loop spans 16 amino acids. The V gene's germline CDR1 is SGDLS and CDR2 YYNGEE. In nucleotides, the CDR3 is TGTGCCAGCAGCGTGGGACTAGTCATCAGCACAGATACGCAGTATTTT. As protein: CASSVGLVISTDTQYF.

The V and J genes are TRBV7-2 and TRBJ1-1; D is perhaps TRBD1 (6 bases). The germline V gene has CDR1 SGHTA and CDR2 FQGNSA. Trimming stripped 5 bases from V and 6 bases from J, with 13 bases between. CDR3 length equals 13 residues. The CDR3 sequence is CASSQGSGAEAFF. CDR3 sequence (DNA): TGTGCCAGCAGCCAGGGGAGCGGTGCTGAAGCTTTCTTT.

The V call is TRBV10-1, the J call TRBJ1-5; 9 nucleotides agree with TRBD1. CDR3 length: 14 amino acids. The V segment lost 7 bases and the J segment 11 bases; nucleotides outside the gene matches: 12. The germline V gene encodes CDR1 WNHNN and CDR2 SYGVQD (reference sequence). The CDR3 loop is CASNPGTGPDAQHF. CDR3 DNA sequence: TGCGCCAGCAACCCCGGGACAGGGCCTGATGCCCAGCATTTT.

The chain couples TRBV4-1 to TRBJ2-5; D is unclear. Germline V gene data show CDR1 as MGHRA and CDR2 as YSYEKL. The CDR3 runs to 15 residues. Trimming stripped 1 base from V and 5 bases from J, with 14 bases between. For the CDR3, the DNA is TGCGCCAGCAGCCAAGCTGGCTCGGGTCGCGAGACCCAGTACTTC. Translated: CASSQAGSGRETQYF.

This chain uses TRBV30 with TRBJ2-5, with D tentatively TRBD1 (5 bases). CDR1 is GTSNPN and CDR2 is SVGIG in the germline V gene (reference sequence). The germline V and J ends were trimmed by 5 bases and 4 bases, with 20 bases remaining between them. The CDR3 contains 15 residues. The CDR3 loop is CAWGQGSLMVETQYF. The CDR3 bases are TGTGCCTGGGGCCAGGGAAGCCTGATGGTAGAGACCCAGTACTTC.

This chain joins TRBV4-3 and TRBJ2-5; no clear D gene. V lost 4 bases, J lost 5 bases, and 20 bases lay in between. The CDR3 has 16 residues. Germline CDR1 LGHNA, CDR2 YSLEER. DNA of the CDR3: TGCGCCAGCAGCCGCACCCTAGGGCCCGACCGGGAGACCCAGTACTTC. Residues: CASSRTLGPDRETQYF.

The chain couples TRBV30 to TRBJ1-6; perhaps TRBD1 as D (5 bases). Trimming cost V 3 bases and J 12 bases, with 15 bases left between them. The V gene's germline CDR1 is GTSNPN and CDR2 SVGIG (reference sequence). This CDR3 contains 13 residues. The CDR3 DNA follows: TGTGCCTGGAGGGGAGAGCAAGACAGACCCCTCCACTTT. Translation: CAWRGEQDRPLHF.